Sequencing of this TCR beta chain was carried out in a study of response to subunit inactivated influenza vaccine (dated by TCRdb to the late 2010s). General notes on the study: To follow how T cells responded to a trivalent subunit inactivated influenza vaccine, the researchers relied on deep quantitative profiling of the T cell receptor repertoire. General findings and caveats noted by the study authors: The authors suggested that each seasonal influenza vaccination may recruit only a limited number of new T cells.

The library was generated by RT-PCR. The listed sequencing device is Illumina HiSeq 2500. TCRdb applied fastp at Q25 and MiXCR to the public reads, then kept only in-frame beta chains. Every CDR3 protein is listed once, alongside the most common genes and DNA of its rows. In this sample the table shows about 570,000 distinct CDR3 sequences, about 11% of which occur a single time. About 11% of the sample is held by the ten biggest clonotypes. This clonotype appeared a few times. The antigen it binds to is not known. No base quality information exists; no much larger clone differs at one position. The same specimen was also included in a second study, on T cells expressing NK-cell markers. That second publication adds: TCR beta cDNA libraries were made by 5'RACE template switching that added a universal primer site and unique molecular identifiers. Under ten donors provided sorted CD3+CD56+NKG2C+, CD3+CD56+NKG2C- and CD3+CD56-NKG2C+ T-cell subsets, whose TCR beta-chain repertoires were profiled. Among the eight sequenced donors, only one was HCMV-seronegative, while the other seven were HCMV-seropositive. In several experiments an anti-gammadeltaTCR antibody was added to restrict sorting to alphabetaTCR-expressing T cells. For over five donors, the dominant CD3+CD56+NKG2C+ clonotypes were among the top 10 CD8+ clonotypes and accounted for about 1.0-7.5% of CD8+ T cells. Those dominant clonotypes were again the most abundant among CD3+CD56-NKG2C+ cells in several donors, at about 25-60.1%. Whether the expanded NKG2C-expressing T cell clones were specific for HCMV antigens remained unclear. All eight donors whose samples were sequenced were randomly selected healthy volunteers, three of them men and five women. To determine HCMV serostatus, a commercial ELISA kit was used to detect HCMV-specific IgG in serum. Ficoll density gradient centrifugation was used to isolate peripheral blood mononuclear cells from blood. For a handful of donors, unsorted PBMC were also used to sequence bulk peripheral blood T-cell repertoires. Synthesis of cDNA was primed from the TCR beta constant segment and was followed by two consecutive PCR amplification steps. Illumina HiSeq 2000/2500, MiSeq or NextSeq was used to sequence libraries as 2 x 150 bp reads. Reads were demultiplexed and grouped by UMI with MIGEC, and clonotypes were assembled and quantified with MiTCR. To exclude erroneous sequences, any TCR cDNA sequence not supported by at least two reads was discarded. Downstream repertoire analysis used the tcR package, and clonotypes were matched across fractions by CDR3 nucleotide sequence plus V segment. Antigen specificity was annotated against VDJdb with VDJmatch, allowing one amino acid substitution in CDR3.

The clonotype was recovered from a man aged 45-65 years who received an inactivated influenza vaccine. Donor details come from another sample of the same person, matched by shared clones. Source: PBMCs from blood, taken on the day of vaccination.

The DNA sequence follows: TGCGCCAGCACCACAACGAACACCGGGGAGCTGTTTTTT. Its translation is CASTTTNTGELFF. The sequence links TRBV5-1 to TRBJ2-2; no confident D gene assignment can be made. V was cut back by 6 bases and J by 0 bases, leaving a gap of 6 bases between them. The CDR3 starts with the cysteine, ends with the phenylalanine, and has 13 residues. The DNA shown is the 39-base CDR3, in frame from base 1. Based on the germline V gene, the CDR1 and CDR2 sequences are SGHRS and YFSETQ.